This TCR beta chain was recorded in a study of PD-L1 blockade in urothelial cancer. Study-wide background: It was in 2014 that patients started atezolizumab at 1,200 mg intravenously every 3 weeks. The researchers analyzed blood 3 weeks (second dose) and 6 weeks after treatment start.

As for time point: pretreatment peripheral blood. Diagnoses among patients were locally advanced or metastatic urothelial carcinoma. The table came from immunoSEQ multiplex PCR; TCRdb's copy has only in-frame clones and leaves some out. Of about 56,000 clones listed, over 75% are singletons. This clone is a singleton in its sample. V was clipped by 5 bases and J by 7 bases; unmatched bases: 10. The CDR3 has 14 residues. Germline-derived CDR1 and CDR2 are MNHEY and SVGAGI. This TCR was sampled from a man between 65 and 85 years old with urothelial cancer. Specimen: PBMCs, collected around atezolizumab (anti-PD-L1) treatment. The rearrangement uses TRBV6-5 and TRBJ2-7; 8 bases are shared with TRBD1. CDR3 bases: TGTGCCAGCAGTGTCCGGGACAGGCCGGGTGAGCAGTACTTC. It codes for CASSVRDRPGEQYF.